This T cell receptor beta chain was obtained from a study of blood T cells in healthy people across ages. This CDR3 has 12 amino acids. Germline V gives CDR1 LGHDT, CDR2 YNNKEL (reference sequence). Trimming shortened V by 1 base and J by 10 bases, and 8 bases separated the two germline ends. It was with a sample-barcoded 5' primer and a J-beta primer mix that a second PCR of roughly 7 to 12 cycles was run. Paired-end reads containing CDR3 totaled no fewer than 2.5 million for each sample. In TCRdb, the 5' RACE reads were re-called with MiXCR into one record per CDR3 protein. The sample records 580,000 or so distinct CDR3 sequences, 47% being singletons.

Sequenced material: blood. The chain recombines TRBV3-1 with TRBJ1-5; D ambiguous. The receptor's source is a man older than 75 in good health. As DNA, the CDR3 is TGTGCCAGCAGCCAAGGTCGATCACCCCAGCATTTT. Residues: CASSQGRSPQHF.